This TCR beta chain originates from a study of cytomegalovirus exposure and HLA in healthy donors. Study outcomes and limitations: An analysis done earlier found most TCR beta V segments productive about 90% or about 30% of the time. On later analysis, the bulk of CMV-associated TCR beta chains appeared to be HLA-restricted. In the analysis, some V segments, TRBV6-2 and TRBV6-3 included, were excluded as indistinguishable. Specificity for CMV antigens was confirmed in vitro for three of the CMV-associated chains.

Points on this clone: The target antigen is unknown.

The V end lost 3 bases, the J end lost 8 bases, and 10 bases lay between the germline ends. Looked up from germline, CDR1 is GTSNPN and CDR2 is SVGIG (reference sequence). The CDR3 is 11 amino acids. Both 60 Vbeta primers and 13 Jbeta primers went into the PCR. Libraries were prepared by immunoSEQ multiplex PCR; TCRdb keeps only in-frame clonotypes and omits some of them. The sample has 180,000 or so clones, more than 70% seen once. V and J are TRBV30 and TRBJ1-2, with unresolved D. The clonotype comes from a male donor in good health and CMV-seronegative. Sequenced input: PBMCs. DNA for the CDR3: TGTGCCTGGAGGCCTATTTGGGGCTACACCTTC. Protein: CAWRPIWGYTF.